This T cell receptor beta chain was identified during a study of blood T cell repertoires in COVID-19. Study-wide background: Nucleic acid was either cDNA or gDNA, and it came from T cells, B-cell-depleted T cells, or PBMCs.

Germline V gene data show CDR1 as MNHEY and CDR2 as SVGAGI. The CDR3 sequence is 13 residues long. Trimming stripped 6 bases from V and 4 bases from J, with 12 bases between. Membership in each cohort depended on participant-reported clinical history. The table came from immunoSEQ multiplex PCR; TCRdb's copy has only in-frame clones and leaves some out. Of more than 250,000 clones in the sample, around 85% were seen once. Sequenced sample: PBMCs or T cells enriched from blood (not recorded which). This clonotype was obtained from a man aged 25 to 40 who had recovered from COVID-19. The V and J genes are TRBV6-5 and TRBJ1-2; D might be TRBD1 (6 bases). The CDR3 DNA reads as TGTGCCAGCAGAATAGGGGGTTCCTATGGCTACACCTTC. Amino acid sequence: CASRIGGSYGYTF.